This TCR beta chain was sequenced during a study of regulatory T cells in long-lasting Graves disease. Study-wide points: The sample size was small, and this may have reduced accuracy.

Sample time point: persistent/refractory GD, antithyroid drugs over 5 years with positive TRAb. After RNA was extracted from PBMCs, the TCR library was made from it. Notes on this clonotype: Its antigen is not identified. Compared with germline, one end of the junction differs, possibly owing to a read error.

The germline V gene encodes CDR1 MDHEN and CDR2 SYDVKM. The CDR3 consists of 12 residues. Building the TCR beta libraries relied on iRepertoire HTBI primers, and CDR3 regions underwent Arm-PCR. TCRdb redid the calling of the multiplex PCR reads with MiXCR, one entry per CDR3 protein. The repertoire holds 450,000 or so distinct CDR3 sequences, with about a fifth as singletons. Here the sequenced sample was peripheral blood mononuclear cells (PBMCs), taken when the disease was refractory, from a patient treated with antithyroid drugs. This chain connects TRBV28 to TRBJ2-7; the D is unclear. The sequence was collected from a female donor with Graves disease. The DNA of the CDR3 is TGTGCTAGCAGTTCGGGTCCACAGGAGCAGTACTTC. Its translation is CASSSGPQEQYF.